What follows are 11 T cell receptor beta chains derived from one specimen sequenced in a study of blood T cells in healthy people across ages. Using a J-beta primer mix together with a sample-barcoded 5' primer, a second PCR was run for about 6 to 12 cycles. TCRdb re-derived calls from the 5' RACE reads in MiXCR, one entry per CDR3 protein. The top ten clones hold 23% of a sample with 1.5 million to 2 million distinct CDR3 sequences, 35% to 50% of them seen once. Sequencing was carried out using blood. The receptors were gathered from a human donor in good health.

This clonotype was recorded many times. The germline gene is not matched at one end of the junction; a read error may be the cause. V usage is TRBV4-1 and J usage is TRBJ1-5; tentative D call: TRBD1 (6 bases). Germline V CDR1 and CDR2: MGHRA, YSYEKL. This CDR3 region has 14 residues. The CDR3 sequence: CASSQDSSNQPQHF. In DNA form, the CDR3 reads TGTGCCAGCAGCCAGGACAGTTCCAATCAGCCCCAGCATTTT.

The chain carries TRBV12-3 or TRBV12-4 and TRBJ1-2; D gene unclear. CDR3 length: 13 residues. V was cut by 4 bases and J by 8 bases, with 14 bases left in between. The CDR3, as DNA: TGTGCCAGCAGTTACCCCTACCTGGAGGGCTACACCTTC. Its translation: CASSYPYLEGYTF.

In regard to this clonotype: This may come from a read error, since a much larger clone is one base off. This sequence joins TRBV11-2 and TRBJ1-2, with D tentatively TRBD1 (6 bases). The CDR3 runs to 14 residues. Germline loops: CDR1 SGHAT, CDR2 FQNNGV. The CDR3 protein is CAGSLVEGGIGYTF. The CDR3, as DNA: TGTGCCGGCAGCTTAGTGGAGGGGGGAATTGGCTACACCTTC. The full variable domain, its missing parts supplied by reference TRBV11-2 and TRBJ1-2, is EAGVAQSPRYKIIEKRQSVAFWCNPISGHATLYWYQQILGQGPKLLIQFQNNGVVDDSQLPKDRFSAERLKGVDSTLKIQPAKLEDSAVYLCAGSLVEGGIGYTFGSGTRLTVV.

The genes are TRBV10-3 and TRBJ2-7; maybe TRBD1 (6 bases). The CDR3 is made up of 14 amino acids. CDR1 and CDR2 from the germline V gene are ENHRY and SYGVKD. The ends were cut back, 0 bases at V and 5 bases at J, with 11 bases in the middle. CDR3 residues: CAISESGGLDEQYF. The CDR3 DNA sequence: TGTGCCATCAGTGAGTCAGGGGGATTGGACGAGCAGTACTTC.

The table lists this clonotype with a count of one. The chain links TRBV11-2 to TRBJ1-1; D not certain. Germline V gives CDR1 SGHAT, CDR2 FQNNGV. The CDR3 spans 13 residues. V lost 5 bases, J lost 0 bases, and 7 bases lay in between. CDR3 in DNA: TGTGCCAGCAGCATACATTTGAACACTGAAGCTTTCTTT. This encodes CASSIHLNTEAFF.

The chain is built from TRBV20-1 and TRBJ2-3, with 8 bases matching TRBD2. V lost 5 bases and J lost 0; bases outside the gene matches: 7. The CDR3 has 15 amino acids. Per the germline V gene, CDR1 is DFQATT and CDR2 is SNEGSKA (reference sequence). The CDR3 region is CSAGRAGVSTDTQYF. The DNA for the CDR3 is TGCAGTGCTGGACGAGCGGGGGTGAGCACAGATACGCAGTATTTT.

The chain joins TRBV7-2 to TRBJ2-3, with 7 bases lining up with TRBD2. V was clipped by 3 bases and J by 0 bases; unmatched bases: 3. This CDR3 has 15 amino acids. The V gene's germline CDR1 is SGHTA and CDR2 FQGNSA. CDR3 coding DNA: TGTGCCAGCAGCTTCTACGGGGGGAGCACAGATACGCAGTATTTT. Translation gives CASSFYGGSTDTQYF.

This clonotype occurred a few times. The J gene is TRBJ1-1, the V gene TRBV6-1; TRBD1 matches at 8 bases. V lost 4 bases and J lost 4; bases outside the gene matches: 5. This CDR3 comprises 14 residues. Germline lookup yields CDR1 MNHNS and CDR2 SASEGT. Here the CDR3 DNA reads TGTGCCAGCAGTGTGGACAGGGCCCCCACTGAAGCTTTCTTT. It is translated as CASSVDRAPTEAFF.

The chain recombines TRBV27 with TRBJ1-5, with TRBD1 matching over 8 bases. Germline loops: CDR1 MNHEY, CDR2 SMNVEV (reference sequence). This CDR3 has 16 residues. Trimming removed 5 bases from V and 0 bases from J; junction bases left unmatched: 6. In DNA, the CDR3 is TGTGCCAGCAGTGGCCAGGGGGCGGATAGCAATCAGCCCCAGCATTTT. As protein: CASSGQGADSNQPQHF.

J is TRBJ2-1 and V is TRBV6-1; 9 bases are shared with TRBD1. The CDR3 runs 15 residues. The junction had 2 bases not matched to a gene; V was cut back by 2 bases and J by 3 bases. Germline CDR1 MNHNS, CDR2 SASEGT. CDR3: CASSEPGQGYNEQFF. The CDR3 DNA follows: TGTGCCAGCAGTGAACCGGGACAGGGCTACAATGAGCAGTTCTTC.

This clonotype has more than one count but fewer than ten. The CDR3 nucleotides read TGTGCCACCAGCAGTTACAGGGGTCAGCCCCAGCATTTT. It translates to CATSSYRGQPQHF. V gene TRBV15 combines with J gene TRBJ1-5; TRBD1 matches 7 bases. The trim removed 3 bases at V and 6 bases at J, leaving 2 bases unmatched. Germline CDR1 reads LNHNV; CDR2 reads YYDKDF (reference sequence). The CDR3 length is 13 residues.